These 32 T cell receptor beta chains share one sample of origin, sequenced in a study of blood T cells in healthy people across ages (dated by TCRdb to the mid-2010s). Library generation was performed with 5' RACE. A second PCR of roughly 7 to 11 cycles was performed with a sample-barcoded 5' primer and a J-beta primer mix. The public reads were quality trimmed at Q25 with fastp and then assembled into clones with MiXCR by TCRdb, keeping productive beta chains. Each CDR3 protein gets just one entry, which takes the most common genes and DNA from the rows behind it. This sample holds fewer than 2,000,000 distinct CDR3 sequences; roughly 43% were observed only once. Together, the top ten hold 23% of the sample. The sample taken for sequencing was blood. These receptors all come from a human donor in good health.

J is TRBJ1-6 and V is TRBV2, with no clear D. V shed 8 bases and J shed 0 bases, with 11 bases lying between them. There are 15 residues in the CDR3. CDR1 is SNHLY, CDR2 FYNNEI, per germline. CDR3 amino acids: CASWNGGSYNSPLHF. CDR3 DNA sequence: TGTGCCAGCTGGAACGGAGGCTCCTATAATTCACCCCTCCACTTT.

The rearrangement uses TRBV4-3 and TRBJ2-5; 8 nucleotides align to TRBD2. The CDR3 loop spans 15 amino acids. V shed 5 bases and J 4 bases; nucleotides not matched to a gene: 9. Germline CDR1 and CDR2: LGHNA and YSLEER. CDR3 DNA: TGCGCCAGCAGCAAGGCCGGGACTAGGACAGAGACCCAGTACTTC. Protein product: CASSKAGTRTETQYF.

Many counts were recorded for this clonotype. The chain has TRBV3-1 and TRBJ2-5; D is possibly TRBD2 (5 bases). The length of the CDR3 is 15 residues. Trimming removed 6 bases from V and 2 bases from J, with 16 bases in between. The V gene's germline CDR1 is LGHDT and CDR2 YNNKEL (reference sequence). Here the CDR3 reads CASSPTHGIQETQYF. The CDR3 DNA reads TGTGCCAGCAGTCCAACCCACGGGATACAAGAGACCCAGTACTTC.

The J gene is TRBJ1-1, the V gene TRBV12-3 or TRBV12-4, with D possibly TRBD1 on 5 matching bases. The length of the CDR3 is 12 residues. Trimming shortened V by 8 bases and J by 6 bases, and 13 bases separated the two germline ends. The CDR3 nucleotides read TGTGCCAGCGGCTCCCTGGGGGCTGAAGCTTTCTTT. Protein: CASGSLGAEAFF.

This clonotype occurred a few times. This chain uses TRBV2 with TRBJ2-1; no reliable D call. The length of the CDR3 is 14 residues. The V and J ends lost 7 bases and 10 bases respectively, with 20 bases between them. Germline CDR1 and CDR2: SNHLY and FYNNEI. The CDR3: CASMTLGGGYEQFF. The CDR3 region has the DNA TGTGCCAGCATGACCTTGGGCGGTGGCTACGAGCAGTTCTTC.

This clonotype came up a few times. The chain uses TRBV20-1 and TRBJ2-5; D may be TRBD1 (5 bases). Germline lookup yields CDR1 DFQATT and CDR2 SNEGSKA (reference sequence). The V end lost 5 bases, the J end lost 5 bases, and 15 bases lay between the germline ends. The CDR3 covers 13 residues. CDR3 bases: TGCAGTGCTCGGCAGCAGGGTTTGGAGACCCAGTACTTC. Protein: CSARQQGLETQYF.

The rearrangement links TRBV10-3 to TRBJ2-5; 9 nucleotides agree with TRBD1. J was trimmed by 0 bases and V by 6 bases; bases with no gene match: 2. Germline loops: CDR1 ENHRY, CDR2 SYGVKD. The CDR3 extends over 14 amino acids. CDR3 region: CAIRRTGDQETQYF. CDR3 nucleotide sequence: TGTGCCATCAGGAGGACAGGGGACCAAGAGACCCAGTACTTC.

This clonotype was seen more than once but under ten times. One end of the junction varies from germline; a read error may be responsible. The CDR3 protein is CSTRPADGVENYEQYF. CDR3 in DNA: TGCAGTACTAGACCGGCGGACGGGGTGGAAAACTACGAGCAGTACTTC. The chain has TRBV20-1 and TRBJ2-5; D may be TRBD2 (5 bases). The end of the DNA is better explained by TRBJ2-7, so the J call may be wrong. The CDR3 is 16 residues long. CDR1 DFQATT and CDR2 SNEGSKA come from the germline V gene (reference sequence).

This sequence joins TRBV7-3 and TRBJ2-1; 9 bases match TRBD2. There are 16 residues in the CDR3. Trimming at V came to 1 base and at J to 8 bases, leaving 9 bases not matched to a gene. Germline loops: CDR1 SGHTA, CDR2 FQGTGA. The CDR3 DNA is TGTGCCAGCAGCTTAATCGGCGGGGGGGCTGAACATGAGCAGTTCTTC. Translating gives CASSLIGGGAEHEQFF.

This clonotype was seen more than once but under ten times. This chain links TRBV6-6 with TRBJ2-5; D is unresolved. The CDR3 is 15 residues long. The ends were cut back, 1 base at V and 2 bases at J, with 11 bases in the middle. Germline CDR1 and CDR2: MNHNY and SVGAGI (reference sequence). The DNA for the CDR3 is TGTGCCAGCAGTTACTTGAAGGGTTCACAAGAGACCCAGTACTTC. Protein: CASSYLKGSQETQYF.

At least ten counts were recorded for this clonotype. The V gene is TRBV15, the J gene TRBJ2-6; D unclear. The V end lost 6 bases, the J end lost 0 bases, and 3 bases lay between the germline ends. The CDR3 length is 13 residues. CDR1 and CDR2 (germline): LNHNV, YYDKDF (reference sequence). CDR3 sequence reads: CATRGSGANVLTF. For the CDR3, the DNA is TGTGCCACCAGGGGCTCTGGGGCCAACGTCCTGACTTTC.

The chain couples TRBV4-1 to TRBJ2-3; no reliable D call. From germline, CDR1 is MGHRA and CDR2 YSYEKL. Trimming stripped 0 bases from V and 5 bases from J, with 21 bases between. The CDR3 runs 18 residues. The CDR3 nucleotides read TGCGCCAGCAGCCAAGAAATCGCCAGCGAAGGGTGGGGAGATACGCAGTATTTT. Its translation: CASSQEIASEGWGDTQYF.

This clonotype was seen only once. For the CDR3, the DNA is TGTGCCAGCATCGACCGGGGCATGAACACTGAAGCTTTCTTT. This sequence encodes CASIDRGMNTEAFF. The rearrangement uses TRBV25-1 and TRBJ1-1; D possibly corresponds to TRBD1 (5 bases). This CDR3 is 14 amino acids long. The germline CDR1 and CDR2 sequences are MGHDK and SYGVNS. Trimming stripped 7 bases from V and 0 bases from J, with 12 bases between. Together with reference TRBV25-1 and TRBJ1-1, the CDR3 gives the full variable domain: EADIYQTPRYLVIGTGKKITLECSQTMGHDKMYWYQQDPGMELHLIHYSYGVNSTEKGDLSSESTVSRIRTEHFPLTLESARPSHTSQYLCASIDRGMNTEAFFGQGTRLTVV.

The chain has TRBV9 and TRBJ2-3; D is unresolved. V gave up 4 bases and J gave up 9 bases, with 12 bases separating them. This CDR3 contains 12 residues. Germline CDR1 SGDLS, CDR2 YYNGEE. CDR3 coding DNA: TGTGCCAGCAGCACTAACTTAGGGACGCAGTATTTT. Translating gives CASSTNLGTQYF.

This clonotype turned up a few times. This chain uses TRBV5-1 with TRBJ2-5, with 7 bases matching TRBD1. The V gene end was trimmed by 1 base and the J gene end by 2 bases; junction bases not matched to a gene: 5. The V gene's germline CDR1 is SGHRS and CDR2 YFSETQ. There are 15 residues in the CDR3. This chain's CDR3 is CASSLLQGNQETQYF. CDR3 DNA: TGCGCCAGCAGCTTGTTACAGGGGAATCAAGAGACCCAGTACTTC.

This clonotype was observed a handful of times. This sequence joins TRBV5-6 and TRBJ2-4; D may correspond to TRBD1 or TRBD2 (6 bases each). The end of the DNA fits TRBJ2-7 better, so the J call may be wrong. CDR3 size: 15 residues. The V gene's germline CDR1 is SGHDT and CDR2 YYEEEE. This CDR3 is CASSRGTLLDYEQYF. The CDR3 region has the DNA TGTGCCAGCAGTCGCGGGACACTACTGGATTACGAGCAGTACTTC.

Concerning this clonotype: The junction differs from germline at one of its ends, possibly a read error. The V and J genes are TRBV4-1 and TRBJ2-5; tentatively, D is TRBD1 (6 bases). Germline V gene data show CDR1 as MGHRA and CDR2 as YSYEKL. This CDR3 is 12 amino acids long. The CDR3 region is CASSQERGTRYF. The CDR3 region has the DNA TGCGCCAGCAGCCAAGAGAGGGGGACCCGGTACTTC.

This clonotype has at least ten counts. The V gene is TRBV6-5, the J gene TRBJ1-5; D is unresolved. The V and J ends lost 0 bases and 5 bases respectively, with 5 bases between them. Germline CDR1 MNHEY, CDR2 SVGAGI. The CDR3 spans 13 residues. The CDR3 nucleotides are TGTGCCAGCAGTTACTCGACGGATCAGCCCCAGCATTTT. Protein sequence: CASSYSTDQPQHF.

As concerns this clonotype: Given a much more abundant clone one base away, this may be a read error. The V and J genes are TRBV5-5 and TRBJ1-5; TRBD1 agrees at 8 bases. The germline V gene encodes CDR1 SGHKS and CDR2 YYEKEE (reference sequence). The CDR3 extends over 16 amino acids. This CDR3 is CVSSSSWTGRNQPQHF. In DNA form, the CDR3 reads TGTGTCAGCAGCTCGAGTTGGACAGGGAGGAATCAGCCCCAGCATTTT.

In this sample, this clonotype turned up many times. The chain combines TRBV6-6 with TRBJ1-1; D gene uncertain. Looked up from germline, CDR1 is MNHNY and CDR2 is SVGAGI (reference sequence). The CDR3 extends over 13 amino acids. With 3 bases removed from V and 1 base from J, the gap between germline ends came to 6 bases. DNA for the CDR3: TGTGCCAGCAGTTATACTGAGAACACTGAAGCTTTCTTT. Its protein is CASSYTENTEAFF.

Concerning this clonotype itself: This likely comes from a read error, as the CDR3 has no conserved phenylalanine or tryptophan at its end. The genes are TRBV5-1 and TRBJ2-1; 7 bases line up with TRBD1. This CDR3 has 15 residues. Germline-derived CDR1 and CDR2 are SGHRS and YFSETQ. V lost 3 bases, J lost 6 bases, and 9 bases stayed unmatched. In DNA, the CDR3 is TGCGCCAGCAGCTCCGACAGGGTAGGGGGCAATGAGCAGTTCGTC. It yields the protein CASSSDRVGGNEQFV.

This clonotype showed up just a few times. This sequence joins TRBV20-1 and TRBJ2-3; D may be TRBD1 (6 bases). Germline V gives CDR1 DFQATT, CDR2 SNEGSKA (reference sequence). The CDR3 is 15 residues long. Between the trimmed V and J ends, which lost 0 bases and 4 bases, there was a span of 14 bases. CDR3 nucleotide sequence: TGCAGTGCTAGAGATGGGGGCGGATACCCAGATACGCAGTATTTT. Its translation is CSARDGGGYPDTQYF.

Many counts were recorded for this clonotype. One end of the junction does not line up with germline, which may come from a read error. As DNA, the CDR3 is TGCGCTAGCAGCCAAGATAGGTTAGCGACTAGCGGCACAGATACGCAGTATTTT. Its translation is CASSQDRLATSGTDTQYF. V and J are TRBV4-1 and TRBJ2-3; 8 bases fit TRBD2. This CDR3 comprises 18 residues. The germline gives CDR1 MGHRA, CDR2 YSYEKL.

This clonotype was seen more than once but under ten times. The CDR3: CSARRDTGTDTQYF. Written as DNA, the CDR3 is TGCAGTGCTCGCCGGGACACTGGCACAGATACGCAGTATTTT. The rearrangement uses TRBV20-1 and TRBJ2-3; TRBD1 is a possible D gene (6 bases). The germline CDR1 and CDR2 sequences are DFQATT and SNEGSKA (reference sequence). The CDR3 runs 14 residues. V was shortened by 5 bases and J by 1 base, with 13 bases between the two germline ends.

This clonotype was counted between two and nine times. The chain uses TRBV25-1 and TRBJ2-5, with 7 bases lining up with TRBD1. The V gene's germline CDR1 is MGHDK and CDR2 SYGVNS. The ends lost 2 bases at V and 4 bases at J; junction bases unmatched: 7. CDR3 length: 15 amino acids. This CDR3 is CASSEGDSSGETQYF. DNA for the CDR3: TGTGCCAGCAGTGAAGGGGACAGCTCGGGAGAGACCCAGTACTTC.

The chain uses TRBV7-9 and TRBJ2-1; TRBD2 is a possible D gene (6 bases). Germline CDR1 reads SEHNR; CDR2 reads FQNEAQ (reference sequence). The CDR3 consists of 15 residues. The ends were cut back, 4 bases at V and 5 bases at J, with 15 bases in the middle. This CDR3 is CASSWAGNLHNEQFF. The CDR3 DNA reads TGTGCCAGCAGCTGGGCGGGGAACCTACACAATGAGCAGTTCTTC.

This clonotype showed up many times. The rearrangement uses TRBV29-1 and TRBJ2-5, with D tentatively TRBD1 (5 bases). The CDR3 runs 12 residues. CDR1 and CDR2 from the germline V gene are SQVTM and ANQGSEA. Trimming took 6 bases from V and 5 from J, leaving 13 bases between them. As DNA, the CDR3 is TGCAGCGTAGGACAAGCCCGGGAGACCCAGTACTTC. It translates to CSVGQARETQYF. Supplemented by reference TRBV29-1 and TRBJ2-5, the full variable domain reads SAVISQKPSRDICQRGTSLTIQCQVDSQVTMMFWYRQQPGQSLTLIATANQGSEATYESGFVIDKFPISRPNLTFSTLTVSNMSPEDSSIYLCSVGQARETQYFGPGTRLLVL.

With respect to this clonotype: In this CDR3 the conserved last residue, phenylalanine or tryptophan, is missing, so a read error is likely. The DNA is left out, because the CDR3 cannot be placed on it with certainty; the CDR3 is given as TCRdb lists it. The chain combines TRBV6-5 with TRBJ2-3; TRBD2 was called by the table and not checked on the DNA. Germline V CDR1 and CDR2: MNHEY, SVGAGI. The CDR3 contains 13 residues when both ends are counted. CDR3 sequence reads: CASSYSASGAKDV.

This clonotype was observed a few times. The chain uses TRBV5-4 and TRBJ2-5, with 9 bases that match TRBD2. V shed 4 bases, J shed 7 bases, and the junction held 11 bases outside the gene matches. The CDR3 loop spans 15 amino acids. Germline lookup yields CDR1 SGHNT and CDR2 YYREEE (reference sequence). CDR3 nucleotide sequence: TGTGCCAGCAGCGAAGCGGGGGGAGAACGAGGGACCCAGTACTTC. This codes for CASSEAGGERGTQYF.

The chain combines TRBV4-1 with TRBJ2-3; TRBD2 matches at 9 bases. CDR3 length equals 15 residues. Germline values: CDR1 MGHRA, CDR2 YSYEKL. After removal of 1 base from V and 6 bases from J, the junction contained 5 bases not matched to a gene. CDR3: CASSQVGTSSDTQYF. The CDR3 DNA is TGCGCCAGCAGCCAAGTGGGGACTAGCTCGGATACGCAGTATTTT.

This clonotype turned up a few times. V is TRBV5-1 and J is TRBJ1-2, with 7 bases aligning to TRBD1. The CDR3 is made up of 12 amino acids. Germline V gives CDR1 SGHRS, CDR2 YFSETQ. The V segment lost 7 bases and the J segment 6 bases; nucleotides outside the gene matches: 6. CDR3 protein: CASGPTGNGYTF. CDR3 nucleotide sequence: TGCGCCAGCGGACCGACAGGGAATGGCTACACCTTC.

V usage is TRBV3-1 and J usage is TRBJ2-5, with TRBD2 matching over 10 bases. The CDR3 runs 15 residues. The J segment lost 1 base and the V segment lost 3 bases, leaving 2 bases of the junction unmatched. The V gene's germline CDR1 is LGHDT and CDR2 YNNKEL (reference sequence). The CDR3 spells CASSQGTSAQETQYF. The DNA of the CDR3 is TGTGCCAGCAGCCAGGGGACTAGCGCCCAAGAGACCCAGTACTTC.